This is a list of T cell receptor beta chains from one sample in a study of blood T cells in healthy people across ages. One entry per CDR3 protein, called by TCRdb with MiXCR from the 5' RACE reads. The sample contains roughly 500,000 distinct CDR3 sequences, approximately 25% of which appear only once. These data also featured in a second study, about T cells of mothers and their children.

Input material: blood. These receptors all come from a boy under 18 in good health. Each CDR3 is given with its conserved first and last residue. Each record gives: V gene, D gene, J gene, clone size, CDR3 protein, CDR3 DNA. A D gene is named only where the DNA matches it firmly. Size is stated for part of the rows, as once, few or many counts, or as a class when the clone is expanded.

V: TRBV5-1; D: .; J: TRBJ2-5; size: .; CDR3: CASRPGTQETQYF; DNA: TGCGCCAGCAGACCGGGAACCCAAGAGACCCAGTACTTC
V: TRBV29-1; D: TRBD2; J: TRBJ2-5; size: many; CDR3: CSVEAGLAGGPRETQYF; DNA: TGCAGCGTTGAAGCGGGCCTAGCGGGAGGGCCTCGAGAGACCCAGTACTTC
V: TRBV2; D: .; J: TRBJ2-3; size: few; CDR3: CASSEVGDTQYF; DNA: TGTGCCAGCAGTGAGGTGGGAGATACGCAGTATTTT
V: TRBV5-4; D: .; J: TRBJ2-3; size: .; CDR3: CASSFSPGADTQYF; DNA: TGTGCCAGCAGCTTTTCACCGGGGGCAGATACGCAGTATTTT
V: TRBV10-3; D: .; J: TRBJ2-5; size: few; CDR3: CAISEIRETQYF; DNA: TGTGCCATCAGTGAGATCCGAGAGACCCAGTACTTC
V: TRBV20-1; D: .; J: TRBJ2-5; size: .; CDR3: CSAGGGPAQETQYF; DNA: TGCAGTGCTGGGGGGGGGCCGGCCCAAGAGACCCAGTACTTC
V: TRBV27; D: .; J: TRBJ1-3; size: many; CDR3: CASSSDSGNTIYF; DNA: TGTGCCAGCAGTTCCGACTCTGGAAACACCATATATTTT
V: TRBV6-5; D: .; J: TRBJ2-1; size: .; CDR3: CASSYSNSYNEQFF; DNA: TGTGCCAGCAGTTACTCCAACTCCTACAATGAGCAGTTCTTC
V: TRBV20-1; D: TRBD1; J: TRBJ1-2; size: .; CDR3: CSAKRGTGNGYTF; DNA: TGCAGTGCCAAAAGAGGGACAGGGAATGGCTACACCTTC
V: TRBV4-3; D: TRBD1; J: TRBJ2-7; size: .; CDR3: CATSQGTGRYEQYF; DNA: TGCGCCACCAGCCAAGGGACAGGTCGATACGAGCAGTACTTC
V: TRBV11-2; D: .; J: TRBJ2-5; size: many; CDR3: CASSRSGETQYF; DNA: TGTGCCAGCAGCCGAAGTGGGGAGACCCAGTACTTC
V: TRBV28; D: TRBD2; J: TRBJ2-1; size: many; CDR3: CASSPGTTNNEQFF; DNA: TGTGCCAGCAGTCCCGGGACTACCAACAATGAGCAGTTCTTC
V: TRBV4-3; D: .; J: TRBJ1-5; size: .; CDR3: CASSPGALYSNQPQHF; DNA: TGCGCCAGCAGCCCGGGGGCACTTTATAGCAATCAGCCCCAGCATTTT
V: TRBV12-3/TRBV12-4; D: TRBD1; J: TRBJ2-1; size: few; CDR3: CASSFVGQGLNEQFF; DNA: TGTGCCAGCAGTTTTGTGGGACAGGGTCTCAATGAGCAGTTCTTC
V: TRBV7-8; D: .; J: TRBJ2-5; size: .; CDR3: CASSPPGGAKQETQYF; DNA: TGTGCCAGCAGCCCCCCTGGTGGGGCTAAACAAGAGACCCAGTACTTC
V: TRBV3-1; D: TRBD1; J: TRBJ1-6; size: .; CDR3: CASTLGTANSPLHF; DNA: TGTGCCAGCACCCTAGGGACAGCAAATTCACCCCTCCACTTT
V: TRBV28; D: .; J: TRBJ1-2; size: few; CDR3: CASRTQGGANYGYTF; DNA: TGTGCCAGCAGGACACAGGGTGGAGCTAACTATGGCTACACCTTC
V: TRBV3-1; D: TRBD1; J: TRBJ2-1; size: .; CDR3: CASGRQGSYNEQFF; DNA: TGTGCCAGCGGTCGACAGGGGTCCTACAATGAGCAGTTCTTC
V: TRBV7-8; D: .; J: TRBJ2-5; size: .; CDR3: CASSLEAWGYQETQYF; DNA: TGTGCCAGCAGCTTAGAGGCGTGGGGATACCAAGAGACCCAGTACTTC
V: TRBV29-1; D: .; J: TRBJ2-5; size: .; CDR3: CSVEAGVGRQETQYF; DNA: TGCAGCGTTGAGGCCGGGGTCGGACGCCAAGAGACCCAGTACTTC
V: TRBV2; D: TRBD1; J: TRBJ1-2; size: .; CDR3: CASSPRTGATYGYTF; DNA: TGTGCCAGCAGCCCCAGGACAGGGGCTACATATGGCTACACCTTC
V: TRBV7-2; D: TRBD1; J: TRBJ2-5; size: .; CDR3: CTSSLTGGEAETQYF; DNA: TGTACCAGCAGCTTAACAGGGGGCGAGGCAGAGACCCAGTACTTC
V: TRBV27; D: TRBD2; J: TRBJ2-7; size: few; CDR3: CASISYAGLAVYEQYF; DNA: TGTGCCAGCATATCTTATGCGGGACTAGCGGTTTACGAGCAGTACTTC
V: TRBV29-1; D: .; J: TRBJ2-5; size: many; CDR3: CSVEEGRQGGQETQYF; DNA: TGCAGCGTTGAAGAGGGACGGCAGGGAGGCCAAGAGACCCAGTACTTC
V: TRBV9; D: .; J: TRBJ2-5; size: few; CDR3: CASSIGQRVEETQYF; DNA: TGTGCCAGCAGCATAGGACAGAGGGTAGAAGAGACCCAGTACTTC
V: TRBV9; D: .; J: TRBJ2-7; size: .; CDR3: CASSPGSGSYERYF; DNA: TGTGCCAGCAGCCCAGGTAGTGGGAGCTACGAGCGGTACTTC
V: TRBV30; D: TRBD1; J: TRBJ2-7; size: few; CDR3: CAWRANRDRGDEQYF; DNA: TGTGCCTGGAGAGCGAACCGGGACAGGGGGGACGAGCAGTACTTC
V: TRBV4-3; D: TRBD2; J: TRBJ2-7; size: .; CDR3: CASSTGLVAYEQYF; DNA: TGCGCCAGCAGCACAGGACTAGTAGCCTACGAGCAGTACTTC
V: TRBV5-1; D: TRBD1; J: TRBJ2-1; size: few; CDR3: CASSLIGTGGRNEQFF; DNA: TGCGCCAGCAGCTTGATAGGGACAGGGGGTCGGAATGAGCAGTTCTTC
V: TRBV11-2; D: .; J: TRBJ2-1; size: .; CDR3: CASSLVEKQFF; DNA: TGTGCCAGCAGCTTAGTTGAGAAGCAGTTCTTC
V: TRBV20-1; D: TRBD2; J: TRBJ2-7; size: few; CDR3: CSGRGGGTYEQYF; DNA: TGCAGTGGGCGCGGGGGAGGGACCTACGAGCAGTACTTC
V: TRBV6-1; D: TRBD2; J: TRBJ2-5; size: few; CDR3: CASTIGTSGSRAETQYF; DNA: TGTGCCAGCACAATCGGGACTAGCGGGAGTAGAGCGGAGACCCAGTACTTC
V: TRBV7-2; D: .; J: TRBJ1-1; size: few; CDR3: CASSSLRGYTEAFF; DNA: TGTGCCAGCAGCTCCCTGCGGGGGTACACTGAAGCTTTCTTT
V: TRBV28; D: TRBD1; J: TRBJ2-5; size: .; CDR3: CASSLKGGRETQYF; DNA: TGTGCCAGCAGTTTAAAAGGGGGCCGGGAGACCCAGTACTTC
V: TRBV10-3; D: .; J: TRBJ1-5; size: few; CDR3: CAIRQGNSNQPQHF; DNA: TGTGCCATCAGACAGGGAAATAGCAATCAGCCCCAGCATTTT
V: TRBV28; D: .; J: TRBJ1-2; size: few; CDR3: CASSERRYGYTF; DNA: TGTGCCAGCAGCGAACGTCGCTATGGCTACACCTTC
V: TRBV28; D: .; J: TRBJ2-3; size: .; CDR3: CASSSPQGTQYF; DNA: TGTGCCAGCAGCTCCCCTCAGGGTACGCAGTATTTT
V: TRBV5-6; D: .; J: TRBJ2-7; size: .; CDR3: CASSLDFGYEQYF; DNA: TGTGCCAGCAGCTTGGACTTTGGGTACGAGCAGTACTTC
V: TRBV27; D: TRBD2; J: TRBJ2-1; size: few; CDR3: CASSFKAGGPNEQFF; DNA: TGTGCCAGTAGTTTTAAGGCGGGGGGGCCTAATGAGCAGTTCTTC
V: TRBV7-2; D: TRBD2; J: TRBJ2-5; size: .; CDR3: CASSPQTSYKQETQYF; DNA: TGTGCCAGCAGCCCCCAGACTAGCTATAAACAAGAGACCCAGTACTTC
V: TRBV7-9; D: TRBD1; J: TRBJ2-1; size: .; CDR3: CASSLDRGLSVAQFF; DNA: TGTGCCAGCAGCTTGGACAGGGGGTTGTCGGTGGCGCAGTTCTTC
V: TRBV9; D: TRBD2; J: TRBJ2-7; size: few; CDR3: CASSGGTSSSEQYF; DNA: TGTGCCAGCAGCGGAGGGACTAGCAGTTCCGAGCAGTACTTC
V: TRBV7-2; D: .; J: TRBJ2-1; size: .; CDR3: CASSLYIEGSYNEQFF; DNA: TGTGCCAGCAGCTTATACATTGAAGGGTCCTACAATGAGCAGTTCTTC
V: TRBV9; D: .; J: TRBJ1-3; size: few; CDR3: CASSVGVGNTIYF; DNA: TGTGCCAGCAGCGTGGGAGTTGGAAACACCATATATTTT
V: TRBV3-1; D: .; J: TRBJ2-3; size: .; CDR3: CASSQAGDTQYF; DNA: TGTGCCAGCAGCCAGGCGGGAGATACGCAGTATTTT
V: TRBV11-1; D: TRBD2; J: TRBJ2-3; size: .; CDR3: CASSLGWGGSSLTDTQYF; DNA: TGTGCCAGCAGCTTAGGATGGGGGGGTTCCTCCCTCACAGATACGCAGTATTTT
V: TRBV28; D: .; J: TRBJ2-7; size: once; CDR3: CASSPLGDRTPTSYEQYF; DNA: TGTGCCAGCAGTCCCCTAGGGGACCGGACCCCCACCTCCTACGAGCAGTACTTC
V: TRBV4-3; D: TRBD1; J: TRBJ2-7; size: .; CDR3: CASSRKTGAYEQYF; DNA: TGCGCCAGCAGCCGTAAGACAGGGGCCTACGAGCAGTACTTC
V: TRBV5-1; D: TRBD2; J: TRBJ2-1; size: .; CDR3: CASSFSRLAGMDNEQFF; DNA: TGCGCCAGCAGTTTCTCCCGACTAGCGGGGATGGACAATGAGCAGTTCTTC
V: TRBV11-2; D: TRBD1; J: TRBJ1-4; size: .; CDR3: CASSSATGLREKLFF; DNA: TGTGCCAGCAGCTCGGCGACAGGGTTACGCGAAAAACTGTTTTTT
V: TRBV6-2/TRBV6-3; D: .; J: TRBJ2-1; size: few; CDR3: CASSYDRSANEQFF; DNA: TGTGCCAGCAGTTACGACAGGAGCGCCAATGAGCAGTTCTTC
V: TRBV4-3; D: .; J: TRBJ1-2; size: .; CDR3: CASSQGGGGYTF; DNA: TGCGCCAGCAGCCAAGGGGGTGGAGGCTACACCTTC
V: TRBV7-2; D: .; J: TRBJ2-7; size: .; CDR3: CASSWSGDSTTMSF; DNA: TGTGCCAGCAGCTGGAGCGGGGACAGCACGACCATGAGCTTC
V: TRBV7-2; D: .; J: TRBJ1-3; size: many; CDR3: CASSLGWTRGNTTYF; DNA: TGTGCCAGCAGCTTAGGTTGGACTAGAGGAAACACCACATATTTT
V: TRBV4-3; D: TRBD1; J: TRBJ1-2; size: many; CDR3: CASSQKGDRDYGYTF; DNA: TGCGCCAGCAGCCAAAAAGGGGACAGGGACTATGGCTACACCTTC
V: TRBV28; D: TRBD2; J: TRBJ2-7; size: .; CDR3: CASSLRSIVIRAGGRHEQYF; DNA: TGTGCCAGCAGTTTAAGGTCAATTGTAATTCGAGCGGGAGGGCGGCACGAGCAGTACTTC
V: TRBV4-2; D: TRBD2; J: TRBJ2-1; size: .; CDR3: CASSQGLAGDIGQFF; DNA: TGTGCCAGCAGCCAAGGACTAGCGGGCGATATAGGGCAGTTCTTC